The T cell receptor beta chain under discussion was sequenced for a study of blood T cell repertoires in COVID-19. Assay used: immunoSEQ multiplex PCR; TCRdb lists only in-frame clones, some missing. The repertoire includes 90,000 or so clones, 89% of them detected once, and about 4.9% sits in the top ten. The count of this clone is one. Sequenced sample: peripheral blood. The TCR was taken from a man between 60 and 75 years old with COVID-19, enrolled during active disease.

The CDR3 DNA reads TGTGCCAGCAGCCGCGGACTAGCGAAAGATACGCAGTATTTT. Its translation: CASSRGLAKDTQYF. V gene TRBV6-5 combines with J gene TRBJ2-3; 9 bases are shared with TRBD2. The CDR3 runs to 14 residues. Germline values: CDR1 MNHEY, CDR2 SVGAGI. V dropped 6 bases and J dropped 5; count of bases not matched to a gene: 6.